The 13 T cell receptor beta chains given below trace back to one sample, sequenced in a study of blood T cell repertoires in COVID-19. Only in-frame clones appear in the TCRdb table, and some are missing; sequencing was by immunoSEQ multiplex PCR. The table includes about 150,000 clones, 70% to 85% detected once. What was sequenced was peripheral blood. These receptors were collected from a woman in her sixties with acute or convalescent COVID-19.

V and J are TRBV19 and TRBJ1-2; 9 nucleotides align to TRBD1. V shed 3 bases, J shed 3 bases, and the junction held 8 bases outside the gene matches. CDR1 is LNHDA and CDR2 is SQIVND in the germline V gene (reference sequence). The CDR3 runs to 16 residues. The CDR3 DNA follows: TGTGCCAGTAGTATCGTCCCGGACAGGGGCGACTATGGCTACACCTTC. Its protein product is CASSIVPDRGDYGYTF. Supplemented by reference TRBV19 and TRBJ1-2, the full variable domain reads DGGITQSPKYLFRKEGQNVTLSCEQNLNHDAMYWYRQDPGQGLRLIYYSQIVNDFQKGDIAEGYSVSREKKESFPLTVTSAQKNPTAFYLCASSIVPDRGDYGYTFGSGTRLTVV.

The chain combines TRBV11-3 with TRBJ1-1; tentative D call: TRBD1 (5 bases). The CDR3 totals 13 residues. Germline assignment: CDR1 SGHNT and CDR2 YENEEA. Trimming stripped 3 bases from V and 1 base from J, with 6 bases between. The DNA of the CDR3 is TGTGCCAGCAGCTTCCAGGGGAACACTGAAGCTTTCTTT. As protein: CASSFQGNTEAFF.

In its sample, this clone was seen once. J is TRBJ1-3 and V is TRBV5-1; the match to TRBD1 covers 7 bases. This CDR3 is 15 amino acids long. Germline CDR1 and CDR2: SGHRS and YFSETQ. J was trimmed by 0 bases and V by 5 bases; bases with no gene match: 5. As DNA, the CDR3 is TGCGCCAGCAGTTTCGACAGGGCCTCTGGAAACACCATATATTTT. Encoded protein: CASSFDRASGNTIYF. Drawing the rest from reference TRBV5-1 and TRBJ1-3, the complete variable domain is KAGVTQTPRYLIKTRGQQVTLSCSPISGHRSVSWYQQTPGQGLQFLFEYFSETQRNKGNFPGRFSGRQFSNSRSEMNVSTLELGDSALYLCASSFDRASGNTIYFGEGSWLTVV.

The chain uses TRBV28 and TRBJ2-5, with 8 positions matching TRBD2. Germline V gene sequence: CDR1 MDHEN, CDR2 SYDVKM. J gave up 5 bases and V 5 bases, and 13 bases lay outside the gene matches. CDR3 length: 16 residues. The CDR3 region has the DNA TGTGCCAGCAGTCCGCACGGGAGCGGGGGAGAGGAGACCCAGTACTTC. It codes for CASSPHGSGGEETQYF.

V gene TRBV7-8 combines with J gene TRBJ2-2; tentative D call: TRBD1 (6 bases). The ends were cut back, 5 bases at V and 6 bases at J, with 25 bases in the middle. Germline V lookup: CDR1 SGHVS, CDR2 FQNEAQ. The CDR3 runs 18 residues. The CDR3 sequence: CASSPRTADFSSAGELFF. The CDR3 coding sequence is TGTGCCAGCAGCCCTCGGACAGCGGATTTCTCGAGCGCCGGGGAGCTGTTTTTT.

V and J are TRBV5-1 and TRBJ1-1; D is undetermined. From germline, CDR1 is SGHRS and CDR2 YFSETQ. Trimming removed 5 bases at V and 7 bases at J, with 12 bases between. This CDR3 has 12 amino acids. CDR3 sequence (DNA): TGCGCCAGCAGTATCGCCCAGAATGAAGCTTTCTTT. Its protein is CASSIAQNEAFF.

This CDR3 reads CASSPRDRELFF. CDR3 DNA: TGTGCCAGCTCACCCCGGGACAGGGAGCTGTTTTTT. The chain carries TRBV18 and TRBJ2-2; D may be TRBD1 (6 bases). Germline assignment: CDR1 KGHSH and CDR2 LQKENI. The CDR3 totals 12 residues. With 3 bases removed from V and 9 bases from J, the gap between germline ends came to 8 bases.

The chain uses TRBV5-6 and TRBJ1-4; the match to TRBD1 covers 7 bases. The V segment lost 2 bases and the J segment 7 bases; nucleotides outside the gene matches: 5. The CDR3 is made up of 14 amino acids. CDR1 and CDR2 from the germline V gene are SGHDT and YYEEEE. The CDR3 DNA follows: TGTGCCAGCAGCTTACAGGGGCGGGGTGAAAAACTGTTTTTT. Protein product: CASSLQGRGEKLFF.

V is TRBV6-5 and J is TRBJ2-5; D is undetermined. The CDR3 has 13 residues. The ends were cut back, 0 bases at V and 4 bases at J, with 6 bases in the middle. Germline CDR1 and CDR2: MNHEY and SVGAGI. CDR3 sequence (DNA): TGTGCCAGCAGTTACTCTTTATCAGAGACCCAGTACTTC. Translated, it gives CASSYSLSETQYF.

V and J are TRBV2 and TRBJ2-1, with 14 bases lining up with TRBD2. The CDR3 loop spans 14 amino acids. Losses at the gene ends were 3 bases for V and 8 bases for J; bases not matched to a gene: 0. The germline gives CDR1 SNHLY, CDR2 FYNNEI. Here the CDR3 reads CASSEGLAGDEQFF. CDR3 nucleotide sequence: TGTGCCAGCAGTGAGGGACTAGCGGGGGATGAGCAGTTCTTC.

The chain links TRBV7-2 to TRBJ2-5, with D tentatively TRBD2 (6 bases). V shed 5 bases and J shed 5 bases, with 24 bases lying between them. CDR3 length equals 17 residues. Per the germline V gene, CDR1 is SGHTA and CDR2 is FQGNSA. CDR3 loop: CASSGDNPSVIKETQYF. The CDR3 region has the DNA TGTGCCAGCAGCGGCGACAACCCTAGCGTTATCAAGGAGACCCAGTACTTC. Full variable domain (remainder filled in from reference TRBV7-2 and TRBJ2-5): GAGVSQSPSNKVTEKGKDVELRCDPISGHTALYWYRQSLGQGLEFLIYFQGNSAPDKSGLPSDRFSAERTGGSVSTLTIQRTQQEDSAVYLCASSGDNPSVIKETQYFGPGTRLLVL.

This chain joins TRBV2 and TRBJ1-1, with 7 bases fitting TRBD1. Germline CDR1 and CDR2: SNHLY and FYNNEI. The CDR3 loop spans 13 amino acids. V was clipped by 4 bases and J by 4 bases; unmatched bases: 3. CDR3 sequence reads: CASSGQGGTEAFF. CDR3 DNA sequence: TGTGCCAGCAGTGGACAGGGTGGCACTGAAGCTTTCTTT.

The chain has TRBV24-1 and TRBJ1-5; 10 bases map to TRBD1. CDR1 and CDR2 (germline): KGHDR, SFDVKD. The CDR3 spans 15 residues. Germline trimming cut 7 bases from V and 0 bases from J; bases unmatched to any gene: 2. The CDR3 sequence is CATSGTGDSNQPQHF. The CDR3 DNA is TGTGCCACCAGCGGGACAGGGGATAGCAATCAGCCCCAGCATTTT.